This T cell receptor (beta chain) stems from a study of long-term antiretroviral therapy in people with HIV. Findings of the study overall: Controls had broader CDR3 length ranges than HIV repertoires did.

A word on this clone: No antigen is known for it.

The libraries were made with immunoSEQ v3.0 at survey level. Sequenced by immunoSEQ multiplex PCR; TCRdb stores in-frame clones only, minus some. The sample carries about 14,000 clones, 80% to 85% recorded once. The CDR3 has 13 residues. V lost 6 bases to trimming and J lost 8 bases, with 16 bases between them. In germline, CDR1 is LNHDA, CDR2 SQIVND (reference sequence). The chain couples TRBV19 to TRBJ1-2, with a possible D match to TRBD1 (5 bases). The material was unsorted PBMCs, obtained 1.8 years before starting antiretroviral therapy. The receptor was isolated from a woman in her thirties or forties with HIV. The CDR3 is CASSPGGFGGYTF. The CDR3 coding sequence is TGTGCCAGTAGCCCCGGGGGATTCGGCGGCTACACCTTC. The entire variable domain, with the rest obtained from reference TRBV19 and TRBJ1-2, is as follows: DGGITQSPKYLFRKEGQNVTLSCEQNLNHDAMYWYRQDPGQGLRLIYYSQIVNDFQKGDIAEGYSVSREKKESFPLTVTSAQKNPTAFYLCASSPGGFGGYTFGSGTRLTVV.